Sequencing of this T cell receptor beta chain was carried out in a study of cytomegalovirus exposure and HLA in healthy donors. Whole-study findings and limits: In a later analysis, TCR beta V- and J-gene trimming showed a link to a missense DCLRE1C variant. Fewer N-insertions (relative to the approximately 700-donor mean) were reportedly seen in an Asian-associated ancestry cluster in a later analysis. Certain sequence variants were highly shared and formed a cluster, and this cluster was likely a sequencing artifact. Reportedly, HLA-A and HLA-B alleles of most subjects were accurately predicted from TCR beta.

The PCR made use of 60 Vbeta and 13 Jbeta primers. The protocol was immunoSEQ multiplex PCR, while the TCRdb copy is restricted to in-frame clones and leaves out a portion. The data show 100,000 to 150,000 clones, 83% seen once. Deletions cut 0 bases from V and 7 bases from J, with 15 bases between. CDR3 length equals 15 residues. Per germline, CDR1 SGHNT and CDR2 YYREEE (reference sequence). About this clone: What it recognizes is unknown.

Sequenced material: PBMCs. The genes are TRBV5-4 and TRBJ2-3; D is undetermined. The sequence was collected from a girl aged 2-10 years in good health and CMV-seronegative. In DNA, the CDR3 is TGTGCCAGCAGCTTGGACCCGGGTAGTATGAATACGCAGTATTTT. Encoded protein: CASSLDPGSMNTQYF.